Sequencing of this T cell receptor beta chain was carried out in a study of cytomegalovirus exposure and HLA in healthy donors. Study-level results: A further, later analysis showed that HLA-associated TCR beta chains (compared with equally common others) were more clonally expanded. The study had only CMV serostatus as immune exposure information.

The table lists this clone with a count of one. Its target is not known. Both 60 Vbeta primers and 13 Jbeta primers went into the PCR. Sequencing was performed with immunoSEQ multiplex PCR; in TCRdb, only in-frame clones are kept and a portion is missing. Of some 91,000 clones in the sample, about 89% are singletons; the top ten hold around a tenth. The receptor comes from a man aged 30 to 45 in good health and CMV-seropositive. The sequenced material came from PBMCs.

The CDR3 reads CASSDNLASQETQYF. The CDR3 DNA reads as TGTGCCAGCAGCGACAACCTAGCCTCCCAAGAGACCCAGTACTTC. The chain uses TRBV2 and TRBJ2-5; maybe TRBD2 (5 bases). The V gene lost 6 bases and the J gene lost 1 base, with 15 bases spanning the gap. This CDR3 is built from 15 residues. Germline CDR1 SNHLY, CDR2 FYNNEI.